This record concerns one T cell receptor beta chain sequence. Antigen specificity is unknown. The CDR3 end shows no conserved phenylalanine or tryptophan, and so a read error is likely. It was with previously described methods and listed TCR primers that bulk TCR libraries were made. TCRdb passed the PCR reads through MiXCR, listing each CDR3 protein once. The data show some 680,000 distinct CDR3 sequences, about 25% seen once. This record belongs to a study of molecular identifiers for immune sequencing clone quantification. General observations from the study: Spiked-in Jurkat TCR RNA corresponding to one cell was reported as detectable against approximately 930,000 naive cells.

Naive CD8 sequencing libraries were generated from 20,000 to 1,000,000 sorted cells, with 10%, 30% or 50% RNA as input. For naive CD8 T cells, sorting used the CD8+CD4-CCR7+CD45RA+ phenotype. CDR1 and CDR2 (germline): SGHAT, FQNNGV. The CDR3 runs 14 residues. Trimming shortened V by 7 bases and J by 2 bases, and 15 bases separated the two germline ends. This TCR derives from a human donor in good health. Some libraries in this study had Jurkat cell RNA spiked in. Sequenced material: naive CD8+ T cells from blood, with Jurkat cell RNA spiked in. The sample's subset: FACS-sorted CD8+CD4-CCR7+CD45RA+ naive T cells. The chain recombines TRBV11-2 with TRBJ2-7; no definite D call. CDR3 DNA: TGTGCCAGCACCCAAGTGGTTGGGACCTACGAGCAGTACTCC. Protein sequence: CASTQVVGTYEQYS.